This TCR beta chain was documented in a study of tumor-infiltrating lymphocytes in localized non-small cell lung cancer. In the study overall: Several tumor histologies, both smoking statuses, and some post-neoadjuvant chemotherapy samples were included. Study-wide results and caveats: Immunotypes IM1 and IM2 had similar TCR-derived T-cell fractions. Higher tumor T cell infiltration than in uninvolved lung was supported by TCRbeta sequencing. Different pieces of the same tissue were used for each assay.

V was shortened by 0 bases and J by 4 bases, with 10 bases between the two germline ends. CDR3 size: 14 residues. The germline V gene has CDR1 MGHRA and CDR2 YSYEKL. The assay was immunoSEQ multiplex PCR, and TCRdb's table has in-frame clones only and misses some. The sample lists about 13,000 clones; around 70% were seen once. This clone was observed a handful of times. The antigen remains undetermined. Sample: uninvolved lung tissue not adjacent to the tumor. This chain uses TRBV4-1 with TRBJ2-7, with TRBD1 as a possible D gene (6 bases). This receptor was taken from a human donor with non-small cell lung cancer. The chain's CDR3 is CASSQDRGGYEQYF. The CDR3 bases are TGCGCCAGCAGCCAAGACAGGGGCGGGTACGAGCAGTACTTC.